A single sample gave rise to the 15 T cell receptor beta chains below, sequenced in a study of T cell responses to AZD1222 COVID-19 vaccine. Profiled with immunoSEQ multiplex PCR; TCRdb holds only in-frame clones, not every one. The sample contains around 120,000 clones, over 80% of which appear only once. Specimen: peripheral blood, collected on day 0 of AZD1222 vaccination. These receptors all stem from an adult in good health.

This rearrangement joins TRBV7-9 to TRBJ2-1; no reliable D call. Germline V gives CDR1 SEHNR, CDR2 FQNEAQ (reference sequence). CDR3 length: 12 residues. V lost 4 bases and J lost 4, with 5 bases in between. The CDR3, as DNA: TGTGCCAGCAGCTCCACTTACAATGAGCAGTTCTTC. Its translation is CASSSTYNEQFF.

The chain carries TRBV4-3 and TRBJ2-3, with D unresolved. Trimming removed 2 bases at V and 3 bases at J, with 12 bases between. Germline CDR1 reads LGHNA; CDR2 reads YSLEER. There are 15 residues in the CDR3. The CDR3 reads CASSQSVAGTDTQYF. The CDR3 nucleotides read TGCGCCAGCAGCCAATCGGTAGCCGGTACAGATACGCAGTATTTT.

The table lists this clone with a count of one. The V call is TRBV3-1 (or the pseudogene TRBV3-2), the J call TRBJ1-6, with D possibly being TRBD1 (5 bases). Trimming removed 3 bases at V and 7 bases at J, with 16 bases between. This CDR3 region has 16 residues. Germline CDR1 LGHDT, CDR2 YNNKEL (reference sequence). This chain's CDR3 is CASSQQGEGKNSPLHF. CDR3 sequence (DNA): TGTGCCAGCAGCCAGCAGGGAGAAGGCAAGAATTCACCCCTCCACTTT.

The chain has TRBV10-2 and TRBJ2-1; TRBD2 is a possible D gene (5 bases). Trimming took off 8 bases at V and 12 bases at J, with 20 bases between the two ends. The CDR3 is 13 amino acids. Germline V gene sequence: CDR1 WSHSY, CDR2 SAAADI. The CDR3 DNA reads TGCGCCAGCCAGGAAGAGCCGGGGAGAGGGCAGTTCTTC. This translates into CASQEEPGRGQFF.

The J gene is TRBJ2-7, the V gene TRBV5-1; TRBD1 matches at 11 bases. There are 15 residues in the CDR3. Per the germline V gene, CDR1 is SGHRS and CDR2 is YFSETQ. Trimming cost V 4 bases and J 3 bases; bases outside gene matches: 6. The CDR3 nucleotides read TGCGCCAGCAGCCCTCCTGGGACAGGGGGCTACGAGCAGTACTTC. Translation: CASSPPGTGGYEQYF.

This clone has just a few counts. The chain employs TRBV18 and TRBJ1-1; a possible D gene is TRBD1 (5 bases). V lost 1 base, J lost 1 base, and 13 bases lay in between. Germline-derived CDR1 and CDR2 are KGHSH and LQKENI. This CDR3 has 16 residues. The DNA for the CDR3 is TGTGCCAGCTCACCACGGGGGGGTGACTGGAACACTGAAGCTTTCTTT. As protein: CASSPRGGDWNTEAFF.

The chain couples TRBV7-9 to TRBJ1-1; D possibly corresponds to TRBD1 (5 bases). Between the trimmed V and J ends, which lost 0 bases and 2 bases, there was a span of 10 bases. Germline V CDR1 and CDR2: SEHNR, FQNEAQ (reference sequence). The CDR3 length is 15 residues. The CDR3 reads CASSLAQGINTEAFF. The CDR3 region has the DNA TGTGCCAGCAGCTTAGCGCAGGGTATAAACACTGAAGCTTTCTTT. The whole variable domain, filled in from reference TRBV7-9 and TRBJ1-1, reads DTGVSQNPRHKITKRGQNVTFRCDPISEHNRLYWYRQTLGQGPEFLTYFQNEAQLEKSRLLSDRFSAERPKGSFSTLEIQRTEQGDSAMYLCASSLAQGINTEAFFGQGTRLTVV.

This sequence joins TRBV6-4 and TRBJ2-7, with D possibly being TRBD1 or TRBD2 (6 bases each). The CDR3 length is 13 residues. V was clipped by 4 bases and J by 5 bases, with 12 bases between them. CDR1 is MRHNA and CDR2 is SNTAGT in the germline V gene. Written as DNA, the CDR3 is TGTGCCAGCAGTGTTGTCGGGGGCGACGAGCAGTACTTC. Protein product: CASSVVGGDEQYF.

The chain carries TRBV29-1 and TRBJ1-5; D remains ambiguous. The CDR3 covers 15 residues. The V end was cut by 4 bases, the J end by 5 bases, with 18 bases between. Germline CDR1 and CDR2: SQVTM and ANQGSEA. The CDR3 region is CSVGLAGGLDQPQHF. The CDR3 nucleotides read TGCAGCGTTGGATTGGCGGGAGGATTGGATCAGCCCCAGCATTTT.

The V call is TRBV10-3, the J call TRBJ1-3; a weak D match, TRBD1 (6 bases). The germline gives CDR1 ENHRY, CDR2 SYGVKD. The CDR3 loop spans 15 amino acids. Trimming pared 0 bases from V and 2 bases from J, leaving 8 bases between. The CDR3 region is CAISESTGPGNTIYF. In DNA form, the CDR3 reads TGTGCCATCAGTGAGTCAACAGGGCCTGGAAACACCATATATTTT.

The rearrangement links TRBV6-1 to TRBJ2-7; 7 bases fit TRBD2. J lost 1 base, V lost 5 bases, and 5 bases had no gene match. Germline CDR1 reads MNHNS; CDR2 reads SASEGT. CDR3 size: 14 residues. CDR3: CASSSQGGSYEQYF. The CDR3 nucleotides are TGTGCCAGCAGTTCGCAGGGAGGGTCCTACGAGCAGTACTTC.

This CDR3 reads CASRPTDDTGELFF. For the CDR3, the DNA is TGCGCCAGCAGACCCACGGACGACACCGGGGAGCTGTTTTTT. The chain recombines TRBV5-1 with TRBJ2-2; D gene unclear. Germline assignment: CDR1 SGHRS and CDR2 YFSETQ. There are 14 residues in the CDR3. Trimming shortened V by 5 bases and J by 3 bases, and 11 bases separated the two germline ends.

V gene TRBV7-2 combines with J gene TRBJ1-4; 10 positions agree with TRBD1. Germline values: CDR1 SGHTA, CDR2 FQGNSA. The trim removed 3 bases at V and 7 bases at J, leaving 5 bases unmatched. The CDR3 is 15 amino acids. The CDR3 nucleotides are TGTGCCAGCAGCTTGGTTGGACAGGGGGTTGAAAAACTGTTTTTT. Translation: CASSLVGQGVEKLFF.

This sequence joins TRBV28 and TRBJ2-4, with 7 bases that match TRBD2. V gave up 6 bases and J gave up 4 bases; unmatched junction bases: 15. CDR3 length: 17 amino acids. Germline V gene lookup returns CDR1 MDHEN and CDR2 SYDVKM. CDR3 DNA sequence: TGTGCCAGCAGCCCCCGGGGCCTAGCGGAGACTAAAAACATTCAGTACTTC. This translates into CASSPRGLAETKNIQYF.

This clone turned up a few times. This chain connects TRBV9 to TRBJ1-1; maybe TRBD1 (5 bases). The CDR3 length is 13 residues. V was trimmed by 4 bases and J by 3 bases, leaving 10 bases between them. The germline CDR1 and CDR2 sequences are SGDLS and YYNGEE. The CDR3 is CASSLREDTEAFF. As DNA, the CDR3 is TGTGCCAGCAGCCTCAGGGAGGACACTGAAGCTTTCTTT.